These 27 T cell receptor beta chains were all obtained from the same sample, sequenced in a study of cytomegalovirus exposure and HLA in healthy donors. The study ran its PCR with 60 Vbeta and 13 Jbeta primers. Assay: immunoSEQ multiplex PCR; the TCRdb copy retains only in-frame clones and omits some. In the table there are about 150,000 clones, around 75% of which are singletons. The sequencing input was PBMCs. The receptors originated from a man in his 60s in good health and CMV-seronegative.

The genes are TRBV7-8 and TRBJ1-3; D is perhaps TRBD1 (5 bases). CDR1 SGHVS and CDR2 FQNEAQ come from the germline V gene. The V end lost 1 base, the J end lost 0 bases, and 10 bases lay between the germline ends. The CDR3 covers 16 residues. CDR3: CASSLGAGPSGNTIYF. CDR3 in DNA: TGTGCCAGCAGCTTAGGGGCAGGGCCCTCTGGAAACACCATATATTTT.

This clone appeared once. The chain employs TRBV27 and TRBJ2-1, with 10 bases fitting TRBD2. J gave up 9 bases and V 5 bases, and 13 bases lay outside the gene matches. The CDR3 runs 16 residues. Looked up from germline, CDR1 is MNHEY and CDR2 is SMNVEV (reference sequence). The CDR3 spells CASSPPVSGRNGEQFF. The CDR3 DNA reads TGTGCCAGCAGTCCCCCTGTTAGCGGGAGGAATGGTGAGCAGTTCTTC.

This clone showed up just once. The rearrangement links TRBV25-1 to TRBJ1-2, with D possibly TRBD1 on 6 matching bases. The V and J ends lost 6 bases and 3 bases respectively, with 17 bases between them. Per germline, CDR1 MGHDK and CDR2 SYGVNS. The length of the CDR3 is 15 residues. CDR3 region: CASRRYRDWDYGYTF. The CDR3 DNA reads as TGTGCCAGCAGACGATACAGGGATTGGGACTATGGCTACACCTTC.

This chain connects TRBV10-3 to TRBJ2-7; 10 nucleotides align to TRBD1. This CDR3 is 16 amino acids long. The trim removed 5 bases at V and 1 base at J, leaving 8 bases unmatched. In germline, CDR1 is ENHRY, CDR2 SYGVKD. In DNA, the CDR3 is TGTGCCATCAGTTACCCCCGGGACAGGGGATCCTACGAGCAGTACTTC. Its protein is CAISYPRDRGSYEQYF.

The genes are TRBV2 and TRBJ2-1; TRBD2 matches at 16 bases. CDR3 length: 19 residues. Germline lookup yields CDR1 SNHLY and CDR2 FYNNEI. Trimming cost V 7 bases and J 0 bases; bases outside gene matches: 9. CDR3 sequence: CASNRGLAGGLSSYNEQFF. DNA for the CDR3: TGTGCCAGCAACCGGGGACTAGCGGGAGGGCTTAGCTCCTACAATGAGCAGTTCTTC.

This clone has just a few counts. V and J are TRBV19 and TRBJ2-7; tentative D call: TRBD2 (5 bases). The ends were cut back, 5 bases at V and 1 base at J, with 12 bases in the middle. Looked up from germline, CDR1 is LNHDA and CDR2 is SQIVND (reference sequence). This CDR3 contains 14 residues. CDR3 amino acids: CASSPSSTSYEQYF. DNA for the CDR3: TGTGCCAGTAGTCCTTCTAGCACTTCCTACGAGCAGTACTTC.

The CDR3 loop reads CASRSLGNTEAFF. In nucleotides, the CDR3 is TGTGCCAGTAGATCCCTCGGGAACACTGAAGCTTTCTTT. V is TRBV19 and J is TRBJ1-1; D is undetermined. Germline V CDR1 and CDR2: LNHDA, SQIVND (reference sequence). The germline V and J ends were trimmed by 6 bases and 1 base, with 9 bases remaining between them. The CDR3 is 13 amino acids. Supplemented by reference TRBV19 and TRBJ1-1, the full variable domain reads DGGITQSPKYLFRKEGQNVTLSCEQNLNHDAMYWYRQDPGQGLRLIYYSQIVNDFQKGDIAEGYSVSREKKESFPLTVTSAQKNPTAFYLCASRSLGNTEAFFGQGTRLTVV.

The chain has TRBV28 and TRBJ1-3, with a tentative D call TRBD1 (6 bases). CDR3 length equals 16 residues. V was shortened by 6 bases and J by 3 bases, with 18 bases between the two germline ends. CDR1 is MDHEN and CDR2 is SYDVKM in the germline V gene. CDR3 sequence (DNA): TGTGCCAGCAGCCTAACGGGGGGGCACGATGGAAACACCATATATTTT. Protein product: CASSLTGGHDGNTIYF.

V gene TRBV5-6 combines with J gene TRBJ2-5; D possibly corresponds to TRBD1 (9 bases). The CDR3 length is 16 residues. Trimming pared 3 bases from V and 6 bases from J, leaving 21 bases between. Looked up from germline, CDR1 is SGHDT and CDR2 is YYEEEE. CDR3 sequence reads: CASSWIAGQGEKTQYF. The CDR3 coding sequence is TGTGCCAGCAGCTGGATAGCGGGACAGGGCGAAAAGACCCAGTACTTC.

The chain has TRBV9 and TRBJ2-1, with 11 bases identical to TRBD2. Germline V gene lookup returns CDR1 SGDLS and CDR2 YYNGEE. The CDR3 covers 18 residues. Trimming removed 4 bases from V and 5 bases from J; junction bases left unmatched: 14. The CDR3 DNA sequence: TGTGCCAGCAGCCCAGCGTCTACTAGCGGGAGTTACAACAATGAGCAGTTCTTC. It is translated as CASSPASTSGSYNNEQFF. Full variable domain (missing parts from reference TRBV9 and TRBJ2-1): DSGVTQTPKHLITATGQRVTLRCSPRSGDLSVYWYQQSLDQGLQFLIQYYNGEERAKGNILERFSAQQFPDLHSELNLSSLELGDSALYFCASSPASTSGSYNNEQFFGPGTRLTVL.

This clone was seen only a few times. This sample includes further DNA sequences coding for the same CDR3. The DNA for the CDR3 is TGTGCCAGCAGTTTAAGGGGCACTGAAGCTTTCTTT. The encoded protein is CASSLRGTEAFF. The V gene is TRBV28, the J gene TRBJ1-1; tentatively, D is TRBD1 (5 bases). The germline CDR1 and CDR2 sequences are MDHEN and SYDVKM. The CDR3 spans 12 residues. With 2 bases removed from V and 4 bases from J, the gap between germline ends came to 5 bases. The full variable domain, its missing parts supplied by reference TRBV28 and TRBJ1-1, is DVKVTQSSRYLVKRTGEKVFLECVQDMDHENMFWYRQDPGLGLRLIYFSYDVKMKEKGDIPEGYSVSREKKERFSLILESASTNQTSMYLCASSLRGTEAFFGQGTRLTVV.

This clone was counted a few times. The V call is TRBV27, the J call TRBJ2-7; D not certain. The CDR3 totals 14 residues. Looked up from germline, CDR1 is MNHEY and CDR2 is SMNVEV (reference sequence). With 0 bases removed from V and 2 bases from J, the gap between germline ends came to 8 bases. This CDR3 is CASSLSGRTYEQYF. CDR3 in DNA: TGTGCCAGCAGTTTATCGGGCAGAACCTACGAGCAGTACTTC.

This chain connects TRBV7-2 to TRBJ2-1; D call uncertain. CDR1 is SGHTA and CDR2 is FQGNSA in the germline V gene. This CDR3 contains 14 residues. V was shortened by 1 base and J by 6 bases, with 10 bases between the two germline ends. CDR3 amino acids: CASSLVGSLNEQFF. CDR3 in DNA: TGTGCCAGCAGCTTAGTGGGTAGCCTCAATGAGCAGTTCTTC.

This clone has a single count. This sequence joins TRBV19 and TRBJ2-2; D is possibly TRBD2 (5 bases). Germline lookup yields CDR1 LNHDA and CDR2 SQIVND (reference sequence). V lost 3 bases, J lost 7 bases, and 12 bases lay in between. The CDR3 covers 14 residues. CDR3 bases: TGTGCCAGTAGTATTTCCGGGGATCTCGGGGAGCTGTTTTTT. It yields the protein CASSISGDLGELFF.

This chain connects TRBV4-1 to TRBJ1-1; D is possibly TRBD1 (6 bases). The CDR3 is 17 residues long. Germline CDR1 is MGHRA and CDR2 is YSYEKL. Trimming cost V 3 bases and J 4 bases, with 21 bases left between them. CDR3 sequence: CASSHFFRQEFRTEAFF. The CDR3 DNA reads TGCGCCAGCAGCCACTTTTTTAGACAGGAATTTCGCACTGAAGCTTTCTTT.

The rearrangement joins TRBV7-9 to TRBJ2-1, with 9 bases identical to TRBD1. This CDR3 is built from 16 residues. Germline V gene data show CDR1 as SEHNR and CDR2 as FQNEAQ (reference sequence). The junction had 8 bases not matched to a gene; V was cut back by 2 bases and J by 6 bases. The CDR3 reads CASSLNNLDRGNEQFF. The CDR3 DNA sequence: TGTGCCAGCAGCTTAAATAACCTGGACAGGGGCAATGAGCAGTTCTTC.

This clone was seen more than once but under ten times. V is TRBV11-2 and J is TRBJ1-2, with TRBD1 identical over 7 bases. The CDR3 is 15 amino acids. Germline lookup yields CDR1 SGHAT and CDR2 FQNNGV. The ends lost 1 base at V and 7 bases at J; junction bases unmatched: 9. The CDR3 is CASSLGAEGQLGYTF. In DNA, the CDR3 is TGTGCCAGCAGCTTAGGGGCCGAGGGACAGCTTGGCTACACCTTC.

The rearrangement uses TRBV19 and TRBJ2-1, with TRBD2 matching 8 bases. Trimming took 4 bases from V and 12 from J; bases not matched to a gene: 2. The CDR3 extends over 11 amino acids. CDR1 and CDR2 (germline): LNHDA, SQIVND (reference sequence). Here the CDR3 DNA reads TGTGCCAGTAGTACCGGGACTAGGCAGTTCTTC. Its protein is CASSTGTRQFF.

The chain carries TRBV29-1 and TRBJ2-7; 9 nucleotides align to TRBD1. This CDR3 is built from 14 residues. V trimming: 6 bases; J trimming: 0 bases; junction bases outside the gene matches: 6. Looked up from germline, CDR1 is SQVTM and CDR2 is ANQGSEA. The CDR3 protein is CSVAGTGTSYEQYF. CDR3 in DNA: TGCAGCGTCGCCGGGACAGGGACCTCCTACGAGCAGTACTTC.

This chain joins TRBV19 and TRBJ2-5, with 8 bases lining up with TRBD1. In germline, CDR1 is LNHDA, CDR2 SQIVND (reference sequence). The CDR3 runs 14 residues. J gave up 5 bases and V 5 bases, and 7 bases lay outside the gene matches. The CDR3 is CASSPSGGEETQYF. In DNA, the CDR3 is TGTGCCAGTAGTCCTTCAGGGGGCGAGGAGACCCAGTACTTC.

The chain is built from TRBV6-5 and TRBJ1-2, with TRBD1 identical over 7 bases. V trimming: 0 bases; J trimming: 4 bases; junction bases outside the gene matches: 2. The V gene's germline CDR1 is MNHEY and CDR2 SVGAGI. The CDR3 is made up of 14 amino acids. CDR3 protein: CASSYSGDSYGYTF. CDR3 DNA: TGTGCCAGCAGTTACTCAGGGGACAGCTATGGCTACACCTTC.

The CDR3 sequence is CASSAGVTTGELFF. CDR3 bases: TGTGCCAGCAGCGCGGGGGTTACCACCGGGGAGCTGTTTTTT. The J gene is TRBJ2-2, the V gene TRBV9, with TRBD2 as a possible D gene (6 bases). V lost 3 bases and J lost 4, with 10 bases in between. The germline V gene has CDR1 SGDLS and CDR2 YYNGEE. The CDR3 covers 14 residues. The whole variable domain, remainder taken from reference TRBV9 and TRBJ2-2, is DSGVTQTPKHLITATGQRVTLRCSPRSGDLSVYWYQQSLDQGLQFLIQYYNGEERAKGNILERFSAQQFPDLHSELNLSSLELGDSALYFCASSAGVTTGELFFGEGSRLTVL.

The V and J genes are TRBV5-1 and TRBJ1-1; TRBD1 agrees at 7 bases. J gave up 1 base and V 0 bases, and 3 bases lay outside the gene matches. In germline, CDR1 is SGHRS, CDR2 YFSETQ. The CDR3 spans 15 residues. DNA of the CDR3: TGCGCCAGCAGCTTGGAGGGGGCCCGGAACACTGAAGCTTTCTTT. It encodes CASSLEGARNTEAFF.

The chain is built from TRBV2 and TRBJ1-2; the D gene is possibly TRBD1 (6 bases). From germline, CDR1 is SNHLY and CDR2 FYNNEI. V was trimmed by 6 bases and J by 2 bases, leaving 22 bases between them. The CDR3 length is 17 residues. CDR3 sequence (DNA): TGTGCCAGCAGGGAGAGGCCAGGGGCGGTGGGCAACTATGGCTACACCTTC. Its translation is CASRERPGAVGNYGYTF.

This chain uses TRBV7-2 with TRBJ1-6; D is undetermined. Trimming cost V 5 bases and J 14 bases, with 22 bases left between them. Per germline, CDR1 SGHTA and CDR2 FQGNSA. CDR3 size: 15 residues. The CDR3: CASSPPDGDLESLHF. The CDR3 DNA follows: TGTGCCAGCAGCCCCCCGGACGGGGATTTAGAGTCCCTCCACTTT.

The table lists this clone with a few counts. As DNA, the CDR3 is TGTGCCAGCAGTGAAGCGCGGCCAGGGGAGTTCTTC. Its translation is CASSEARPGEFF. The chain employs TRBV6-1 and TRBJ2-1; D might be TRBD1 (6 bases). The V gene lost 0 bases and the J gene lost 14 bases, with 11 bases spanning the gap. This CDR3 is built from 12 residues. Germline V CDR1 and CDR2: MNHNS, SASEGT.

The chain combines TRBV4-1 with TRBJ2-3; 8 bases are shared with TRBD2. The junction had 4 bases not matched to a gene; V was cut back by 4 bases and J by 4 bases. Germline-derived CDR1 and CDR2 are MGHRA and YSYEKL. The CDR3 is 14 amino acids. The CDR3 region is CASSPETSADTQYF. The CDR3 region has the DNA TGCGCCAGCAGCCCCGAGACTAGCGCAGATACGCAGTATTTT.